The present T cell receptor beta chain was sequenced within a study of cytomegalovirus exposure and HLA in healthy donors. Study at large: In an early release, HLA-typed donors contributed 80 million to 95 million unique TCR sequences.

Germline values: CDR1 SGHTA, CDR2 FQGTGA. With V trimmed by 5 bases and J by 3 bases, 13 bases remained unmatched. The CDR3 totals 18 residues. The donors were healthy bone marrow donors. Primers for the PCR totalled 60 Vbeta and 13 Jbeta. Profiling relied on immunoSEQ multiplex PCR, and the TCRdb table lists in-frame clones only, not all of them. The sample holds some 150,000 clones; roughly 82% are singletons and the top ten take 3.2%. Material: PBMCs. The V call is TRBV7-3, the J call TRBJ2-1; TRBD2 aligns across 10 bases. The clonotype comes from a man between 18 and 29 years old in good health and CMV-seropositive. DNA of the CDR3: TGTGCCAGCAGCCCCGGGCTAGCGGGAGCTTTAGGCTACAATGAGCAGTTCTTC. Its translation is CASSPGLAGALGYNEQFF.